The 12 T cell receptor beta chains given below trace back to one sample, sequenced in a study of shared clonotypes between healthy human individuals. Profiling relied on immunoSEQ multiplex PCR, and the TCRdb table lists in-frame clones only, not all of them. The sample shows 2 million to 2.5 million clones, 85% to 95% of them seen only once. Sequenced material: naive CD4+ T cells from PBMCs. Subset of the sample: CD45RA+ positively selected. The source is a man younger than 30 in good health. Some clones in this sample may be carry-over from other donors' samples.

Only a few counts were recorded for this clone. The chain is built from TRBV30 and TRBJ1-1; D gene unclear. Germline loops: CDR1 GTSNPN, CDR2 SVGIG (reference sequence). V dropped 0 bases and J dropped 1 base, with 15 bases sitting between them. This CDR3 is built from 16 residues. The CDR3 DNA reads TGTGCCTGGAGTGTATACTATGCGGAAAGGAACACTGAAGCTTTCTTT. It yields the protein CAWSVYYAERNTEAFF.

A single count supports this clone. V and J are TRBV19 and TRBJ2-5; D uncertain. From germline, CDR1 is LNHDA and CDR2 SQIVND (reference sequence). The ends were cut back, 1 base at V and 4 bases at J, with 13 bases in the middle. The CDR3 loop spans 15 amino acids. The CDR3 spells CASSIVPGSGETQYF. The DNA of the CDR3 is TGTGCCAGTAGTATAGTCCCGGGCTCAGGAGAGACCCAGTACTTC.

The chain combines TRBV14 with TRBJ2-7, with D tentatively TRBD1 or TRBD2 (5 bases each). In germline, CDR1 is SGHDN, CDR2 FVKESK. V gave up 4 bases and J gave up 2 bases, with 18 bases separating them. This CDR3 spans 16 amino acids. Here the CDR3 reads CASSPFPGQGTYEQYF. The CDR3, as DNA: TGTGCCAGCAGCCCCTTCCCGGGGCAGGGAACCTACGAGCAGTACTTC.

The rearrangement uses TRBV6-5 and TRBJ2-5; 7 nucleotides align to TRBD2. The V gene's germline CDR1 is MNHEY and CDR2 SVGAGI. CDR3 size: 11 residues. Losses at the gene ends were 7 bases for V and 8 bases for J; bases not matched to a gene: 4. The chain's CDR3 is CASTWGGTQYF. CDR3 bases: TGTGCCAGCACCTGGGGGGGAACCCAGTACTTC.

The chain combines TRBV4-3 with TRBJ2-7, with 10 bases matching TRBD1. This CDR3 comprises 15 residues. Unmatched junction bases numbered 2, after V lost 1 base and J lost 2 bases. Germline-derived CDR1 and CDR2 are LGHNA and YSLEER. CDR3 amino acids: CASSQGTGGPYEQYF. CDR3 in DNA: TGCGCCAGCAGCCAAGGGACAGGGGGACCCTACGAGCAGTACTTC.

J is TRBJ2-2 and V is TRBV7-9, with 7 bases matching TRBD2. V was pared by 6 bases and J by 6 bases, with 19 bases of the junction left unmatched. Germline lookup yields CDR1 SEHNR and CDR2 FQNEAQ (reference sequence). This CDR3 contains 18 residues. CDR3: CASRPTRGAGYEAGELFF. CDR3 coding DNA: TGTGCCAGCAGGCCCACCCGGGGAGCGGGGTATGAGGCCGGGGAGCTGTTTTTT.

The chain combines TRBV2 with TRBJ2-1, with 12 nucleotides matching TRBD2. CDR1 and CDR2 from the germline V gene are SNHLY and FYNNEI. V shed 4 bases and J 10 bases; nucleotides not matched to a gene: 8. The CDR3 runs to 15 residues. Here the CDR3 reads CASSGSSGRAYEQFF. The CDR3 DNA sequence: TGTGCCAGCAGTGGGTCTAGCGGGAGGGCCTACGAGCAGTTCTTC.

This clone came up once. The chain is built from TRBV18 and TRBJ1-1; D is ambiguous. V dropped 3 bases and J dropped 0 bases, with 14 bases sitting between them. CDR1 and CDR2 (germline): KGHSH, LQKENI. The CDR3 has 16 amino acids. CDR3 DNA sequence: TGTGCCAGCTCACCCATCTTCGCAGGACTGAACACTGAAGCTTTCTTT. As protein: CASSPIFAGLNTEAFF. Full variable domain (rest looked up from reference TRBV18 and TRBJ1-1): NAGVMQNPRHLVRRRGQEARLRCSPMKGHSHVYWYRQLPEEGLKFMVYLQKENIIDESGMPKERFSAEFPKEGPSILRIQQVVRGDSAAYFCASSPIFAGLNTEAFFGQGTRLTVV.

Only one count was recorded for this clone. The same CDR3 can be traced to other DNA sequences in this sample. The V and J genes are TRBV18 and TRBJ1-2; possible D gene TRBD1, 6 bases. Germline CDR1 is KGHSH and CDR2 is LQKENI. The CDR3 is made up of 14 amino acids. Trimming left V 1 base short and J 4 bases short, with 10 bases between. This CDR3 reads CASSPQGGGYGYTF. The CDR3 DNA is TGTGCCAGCTCACCACAAGGAGGGGGCTATGGCTACACCTTC.

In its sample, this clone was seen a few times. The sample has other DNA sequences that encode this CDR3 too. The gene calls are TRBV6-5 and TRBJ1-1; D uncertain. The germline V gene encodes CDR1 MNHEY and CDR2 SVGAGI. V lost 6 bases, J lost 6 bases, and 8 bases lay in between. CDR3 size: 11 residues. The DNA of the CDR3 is TGTGCCAGCAGAAGAGGCGCTGAAGCTTTCTTT. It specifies CASRRGAEAFF.

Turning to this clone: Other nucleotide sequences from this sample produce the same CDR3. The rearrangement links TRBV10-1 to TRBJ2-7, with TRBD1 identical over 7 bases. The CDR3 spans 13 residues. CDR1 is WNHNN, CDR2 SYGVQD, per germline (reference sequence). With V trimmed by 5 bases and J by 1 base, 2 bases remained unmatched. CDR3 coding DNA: TGCGCCAGCAGTCGGGACAGTTCCTACGAGCAGTACTTC. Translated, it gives CASSRDSSYEQYF.

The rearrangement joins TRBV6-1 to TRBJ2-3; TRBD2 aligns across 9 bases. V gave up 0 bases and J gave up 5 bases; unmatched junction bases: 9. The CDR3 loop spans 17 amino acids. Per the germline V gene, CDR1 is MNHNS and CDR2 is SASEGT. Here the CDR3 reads CASSEAWAGGPGDTQYF. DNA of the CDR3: TGTGCCAGCAGTGAAGCGTGGGCGGGAGGGCCGGGAGATACGCAGTATTTT.